Following are 26 T cell receptor beta chains from one sample sequenced in a study of T-cell reconstitution after alpha-beta-depleted transplantation in children. Unique molecular identifiers were used in preparing the TCRbeta library. Each CDR3 protein gets one entry after TCRdb re-called the PCR reads with MiXCR. The sample lists around 580,000 distinct CDR3 sequences; 23% were seen once. This specimen was PBMCs, mostly from graft donor cells, taken 360 days after TCRalphabeta/CD19-depleted stem cell transplant. Receptors were obtained from a boy less than two years old who had a stem cell transplant for acute myeloid leukemia, so the T cells may come from the graft donor.

The chain uses TRBV12-3 or TRBV12-4 and TRBJ1-5; D gene unclear. Trimming took off 1 base at V and 6 bases at J, with 7 bases between the two ends. The CDR3 runs to 13 residues. CDR3 sequence reads: CASSLGEIQPQHF. The CDR3, as DNA: TGTGCCAGCAGTTTAGGAGAGATTCAGCCCCAGCATTTT.

This clonotype was seen ten or more times. This rearrangement joins TRBV20-1 to TRBJ2-1; possibly TRBD2 for D (6 bases). CDR1 is DFQATT and CDR2 is SNEGSKA in the germline V gene (reference sequence). V gave up 0 bases and J gave up 4 bases, with 13 bases separating them. CDR3 length: 15 residues. For the CDR3, the DNA is TGCAGTGCTAGAGAAAGACTAGGTTCATACAATGAGCAGTTCTTC. Amino acids: CSARERLGSYNEQFF.

This clonotype has only a few counts. The chain employs TRBV20-1 and TRBJ1-5; D call uncertain. V lost 5 bases and J 4 bases, leaving 12 bases between the germline ends. The germline V gene encodes CDR1 DFQATT and CDR2 SNEGSKA (reference sequence). This CDR3 comprises 13 residues. The CDR3 DNA follows: TGCAGTGCTGAGGAAGCAATAAATCAGCCCCAGCATTTT. It translates to CSAEEAINQPQHF.

This clonotype showed up just a few times. The CDR3 bases are TGCGCCAGCAGCCAAGATCCGGGAGAGACCGGGGAGCTGTTTTTT. Translation gives CASSQDPGETGELFF. The chain has TRBV4-1 and TRBJ2-2; weak D call: TRBD2 (6 bases). Per the germline V gene, CDR1 is MGHRA and CDR2 is YSYEKL. The CDR3 consists of 15 residues. V was cut by 0 bases and J by 5 bases, with 10 bases left in between.

This clonotype was observed many times. The chain has TRBV18 and TRBJ2-3; D remains unclear. Germline V gene data show CDR1 as KGHSH and CDR2 as LQKENI. Trimming removed 0 bases at V and 6 bases at J, with 7 bases between. This CDR3 has 13 amino acids. The CDR3 region has the DNA TGTGCCAGCTCACCACCCCCCGGGGATACGCAGTATTTT. Amino acids: CASSPPPGDTQYF.

V gene TRBV15 combines with J gene TRBJ2-2; 13 bases fit TRBD2. CDR3 length: 18 amino acids. CDR1 and CDR2 from the germline V gene are LNHNV and YYDKDF (reference sequence). Trimming cost V 0 bases and J 1 base; bases outside gene matches: 2. In nucleotides, the CDR3 is TGTGCCACCAGCAGAGATGGACTAGCGGGGGTGAACACCGGGGAGCTGTTTTTT. As protein: CATSRDGLAGVNTGELFF.

This clonotype occurred once. The CDR3 does not end in the conserved phenylalanine or tryptophan, so this is likely a read error. This chain uses TRBV12-3 or TRBV12-4 with TRBJ1-5; D not certain. The CDR3 runs to 12 residues. The V gene lost 4 bases and the J gene lost 7 bases, with 8 bases spanning the gap. The CDR3 region is CASSSAGQPQHS. CDR3 DNA: TGTGCCAGCAGTTCAGCCGGCCAGCCCCAGCATTCT.

The V gene is TRBV4-1, the J gene TRBJ1-6; unclear D gene. The V and J ends lost 1 base and 13 bases respectively, with 20 bases between them. Germline assignment: CDR1 MGHRA and CDR2 YSYEKL. CDR3 length equals 16 residues. The CDR3 nucleotides read TGCGCCAGCAGCCAAGGTGCTATGTTACACCTCTCCCCCCTCCACTTT. Translation gives CASSQGAMLHLSPLHF.

This clonotype came up a few times. The chain has TRBV12-3 or TRBV12-4 and TRBJ2-7; D is tentatively TRBD1 or TRBD2 (5 bases each). CDR3 size: 12 residues. Trimming shortened V by 11 bases and J by 5 bases, and 16 bases separated the two germline ends. The CDR3 DNA reads as TGTGCCCTCTCGGGGACGACCCACGAGCAGTACTTC. It is translated as CALSGTTHEQYF.

Ten or more counts support this clonotype. The V gene is TRBV28, the J gene TRBJ1-6; 9 bases are a match to TRBD1. CDR1 MDHEN and CDR2 SYDVKM come from the germline V gene. The trim removed 6 bases at V and 7 bases at J, leaving 7 bases unmatched. The CDR3 runs 15 residues. CDR3 sequence (DNA): TGTGCCAGCAGCGGGACCGGGACAGGGAATTCACCCCTCCACTTT. The encoded protein is CASSGTGTGNSPLHF.

This clonotype was counted at least ten times. The chain links TRBV9 to TRBJ2-1; tentatively, D is TRBD2 (6 bases). V gave up 0 bases and J gave up 2 bases, with 12 bases separating them. Looked up from germline, CDR1 is SGDLS and CDR2 is YYNGEE. CDR3 length: 16 amino acids. The DNA for the CDR3 is TGTGCCAGCAGCGTAGCAGTTAGCGGTACCTACAATGAGCAGTTCTTC. This sequence encodes CASSVAVSGTYNEQFF. The full variable domain, completed using reference TRBV9 and TRBJ2-1, is DSGVTQTPKHLITATGQRVTLRCSPRSGDLSVYWYQQSLDQGLQFLIQYYNGEERAKGNILERFSAQQFPDLHSELNLSSLELGDSALYFCASSVAVSGTYNEQFFGPGTRLTVL.

The rearrangement links TRBV5-1 to TRBJ2-1, with 8 bases aligning to TRBD1. The CDR3 length is 14 residues. Germline CDR1 reads SGHRS; CDR2 reads YFSETQ. V was pared by 2 bases and J by 9 bases, with 7 bases of the junction left unmatched. Here the CDR3 DNA reads TGCGCCAGCAGCTTACCGGACAGGGTGAGTGAGCAGTTCTTC. Protein sequence: CASSLPDRVSEQFF. Looking up the rest from reference TRBV5-1 and TRBJ2-1 gives the full variable domain: KAGVTQTPRYLIKTRGQQVTLSCSPISGHRSVSWYQQTPGQGLQFLFEYFSETQRNKGNFPGRFSGRQFSNSRSEMNVSTLELGDSALYLCASSLPDRVSEQFFGPGTRLTVL.

This clonotype was recorded many times. V and J are TRBV5-1 and TRBJ2-7; 12 bases fit TRBD1. V shed 4 bases and J 1 base; nucleotides not matched to a gene: 3. The germline CDR1 and CDR2 sequences are SGHRS and YFSETQ. The length of the CDR3 is 15 residues. The CDR3 DNA reads as TGCGCCAGCAGCCGGGGACAGGGGGCTTCCTACGAGCAGTACGTC. Amino acids: CASSRGQGASYEQYV.

This clonotype was observed at least ten times. The rearrangement links TRBV12-5 to TRBJ2-1, with 8 bases lining up with TRBD1. V was pared by 0 bases and J by 6 bases, with 10 bases of the junction left unmatched. Germline V CDR1 and CDR2: LGHNT, FRNRAP. The CDR3 spans 17 residues. CDR3: CASGLVSTGVLVNEQFF. Here the CDR3 DNA reads TGTGCTAGTGGTTTGGTATCGACAGGGGTCCTCGTCAATGAGCAGTTCTTC.

The chain combines TRBV25-1 with TRBJ1-6; tentative D call: TRBD1 (5 bases). The V end was cut by 5 bases, the J end by 6 bases, with 11 bases between. Per the germline V gene, CDR1 is MGHDK and CDR2 is SYGVNS. CDR3 length equals 14 residues. The CDR3 here is CASSRDARNSPLHF. The CDR3 region has the DNA TGTGCCAGCAGTCGGGACGCCCGTAATTCACCCCTCCACTTT.

This clonotype has ten or more counts. The V call is TRBV5-1, the J call TRBJ2-1, with 11 bases that match TRBD2. There are 16 residues in the CDR3. Germline V gene data show CDR1 as SGHRS and CDR2 as YFSETQ. J gave up 1 base and V 4 bases, and 4 bases lay outside the gene matches. CDR3 loop: CASSLPSGGSYNEQFF. The CDR3 DNA follows: TGCGCCAGCAGCCTACCTAGCGGGGGGTCCTACAATGAGCAGTTCTTC.

This clonotype has a handful of counts. The chain is built from TRBV6-1 and TRBJ2-1, with a weak D call TRBD1 (6 bases). Germline assignment: CDR1 MNHNS and CDR2 SASEGT. This CDR3 region has 14 residues. The ends were cut back, 2 bases at V and 4 bases at J, with 9 bases in the middle. Here the CDR3 DNA reads TGTGCCAGCAGTGAAATGGGGGCGTACAATGAGCAGTTCTTC. Encoded protein: CASSEMGAYNEQFF.

This clonotype was detected ten times or more. The gene calls are TRBV6-5 and TRBJ1-2; TRBD1 aligns across 10 bases. V lost 0 bases, J lost 8 bases, and 3 bases stayed unmatched. This CDR3 has 14 amino acids. Germline values: CDR1 MNHEY, CDR2 SVGAGI. CDR3: CASSYSDRGTGYTF. The CDR3 DNA reads as TGTGCCAGCAGTTACTCGGACAGGGGGACCGGCTACACCTTC.

This clonotype was seen only a few times. This CDR3 is CSVVGLAYNEQFF. The CDR3, as DNA: TGCAGCGTTGTGGGGTTAGCCTACAATGAGCAGTTCTTC. The genes are TRBV29-1 and TRBJ2-1, with unresolved D. The germline gives CDR1 SQVTM, CDR2 ANQGSEA. The CDR3 totals 13 residues. V was cut by 4 bases and J by 2 bases, with 9 bases left in between.

This clonotype was picked up many times. The chain recombines TRBV11-2 with TRBJ1-2; D is undetermined. Germline V gene sequence: CDR1 SGHAT, CDR2 FQNNGV. Trimming left V 1 base short and J 2 bases short, with 2 bases between. The CDR3 contains 12 residues. The CDR3 sequence: CASSLVNYGYTF. The CDR3 DNA sequence: TGTGCCAGCAGCTTAGTAAACTATGGCTACACCTTC.

As regards this clonotype: Relative to the germline gene, one junction end is altered; a read error may explain this. The chain links TRBV7-2 to TRBJ2-3; 10 nucleotides line up with TRBD1. The CDR3 has 18 amino acids. In germline, CDR1 is SGHTA, CDR2 FQGNSA. As DNA, the CDR3 is TGTGCCAGCAGCCTAGCTACCCTGAGACAGGGGGCGGGAGATACGCAGTATTTT. Its translation is CASSLATLRQGAGDTQYF.

This clonotype was counted ten times or more. This chain links TRBV20-1 with TRBJ2-7, with 7 bases identical to TRBD1. The CDR3 spans 13 residues. Germline CDR1 DFQATT, CDR2 SNEGSKA (reference sequence). Trimming at V came to 1 base and at J to 6 bases, leaving 6 bases not matched to a gene. This CDR3 is CSARGGPGGEQYV. CDR3 bases: TGCAGTGCTAGAGGGGGCCCAGGGGGCGAGCAGTACGTC.

This clonotype was counted ten times or more. The chain joins TRBV27 to TRBJ2-2; D not certain. The germline CDR1 and CDR2 sequences are MNHEY and SMNVEV (reference sequence). Trimming took off 4 bases at V and 4 bases at J, with 4 bases between the two ends. This CDR3 region has 12 residues. The DNA for the CDR3 is TGTGCCAGCAGTTGGCCCACCGGGGAGCTGTTTTTT. Its translation is CASSWPTGELFF.

The chain combines TRBV29-1 with TRBJ1-1; 7 bases are shared with TRBD1. Germline V gene data show CDR1 as SQVTM and CDR2 as ANQGSEA. The CDR3 totals 12 residues. V shed 5 bases and J 9 bases; nucleotides not matched to a gene: 9. CDR3 residues: CSVWRGQLKAFF. The CDR3 DNA reads TGCAGCGTTTGGAGGGGACAGCTGAAAGCTTTCTTT.

V usage is TRBV20-1 and J usage is TRBJ2-7; 9 bases are shared with TRBD2. CDR1 and CDR2 from the germline V gene are DFQATT and SNEGSKA (reference sequence). CDR3 length equals 15 residues. V shed 3 bases, J shed 6 bases, and the junction held 12 bases outside the gene matches. The CDR3 protein is CSASRGLASGSEQYF. CDR3 sequence (DNA): TGCAGTGCTAGCCGGGGACTAGCCAGCGGCTCCGAGCAGTACTTC.

This sequence joins TRBV5-6 and TRBJ2-1, with 8 bases matching TRBD2. The trim removed 3 bases at V and 5 bases at J, leaving 7 bases unmatched. Germline CDR1 and CDR2: SGHDT and YYEEEE. This CDR3 spans 15 amino acids. The CDR3 bases are TGTGCCAGCAGCTCCCGGGGGGGCCCACACAATGAGCAGTTCTTC. The encoded protein is CASSSRGGPHNEQFF.